These 21 T cell receptor beta chains originate from one sample sequenced in a study of blood T cells in healthy people across ages. PCR was performed a second time for about 7 to 11 cycles using a sample-barcoded 5' primer and a J-beta primer mix. From the 5' RACE reads, TCRdb called clonotypes with MiXCR, one entry per CDR3 protein. The profile shows 700,000 or so distinct CDR3 sequences, about 24% of them singletons. Sequences were obtained from blood. The receptors were gathered from a man between 70 and 80 years old in good health.

This clonotype has a handful of counts. The V gene is TRBV29-1, the J gene TRBJ1-5; D ambiguous. Germline V gives CDR1 SQVTM, CDR2 ANQGSEA. V lost 1 base and J lost 6, with 7 bases in between. The CDR3 extends over 12 amino acids. CDR3 sequence reads: CSVEVPGQPQHF. The DNA of the CDR3 is TGCAGCGTTGAAGTCCCAGGTCAGCCCCAGCATTTT.

The rearrangement uses TRBV5-5 and TRBJ1-2, with D unclear. V shed 4 bases and J shed 4 bases, with 14 bases lying between them. The CDR3 is 14 residues long. Germline CDR1 reads SGHKS; CDR2 reads YYEKEE (reference sequence). CDR3 protein: CASSIFGTAYGYTF. CDR3 DNA: TGTGCCAGCAGCATTTTTGGCACGGCCTATGGCTACACCTTC. The variable domain in full, with the rest retrieved from reference TRBV5-5 and TRBJ1-2, is DAGVTQSPTHLIKTRGQQVTLRCSPISGHKSVSWYQQVLGQGPQFIFQYYEKEERGRGNFPDRFSARQFPNYSSELNVNALLLGDSALYLCASSIFGTAYGYTFGSGTRLTVV.

The rearrangement links TRBV4-2 to TRBJ1-2; perhaps TRBD1 as D (5 bases). Trimming took off 6 bases at V and 3 bases at J, with 11 bases between the two ends. Germline V gives CDR1 LGHNA, CDR2 YNFKEQ. The CDR3 is 13 residues long. The CDR3 region has the DNA TGTGCCAGCAGGGGGGGAAGGGACTATGGCTACACCTTC. This gives the protein CASRGGRDYGYTF.

This clonotype was recorded a few times. The rearrangement links TRBV6-4 to TRBJ2-2, with D uncertain. The CDR3 loop spans 13 amino acids. V was shortened by 5 bases and J by 7 bases, with 11 bases between the two germline ends. Germline CDR1 and CDR2: MRHNA and SNTAGT. The CDR3 nucleotides read TGTGCCAGCAGTCCCGAGTCCGGCGGGGAGCTGTTTTTT. It yields the protein CASSPESGGELFF.

In DNA form, the CDR3 reads TGTGCCAGCAGTTTATATTGGACAGGGAGTTATGGCTACACCTTC. Its translation is CASSLYWTGSYGYTF. The chain uses TRBV27 and TRBJ1-2; 8 nucleotides match TRBD1. Unmatched junction bases numbered 6, after V lost 1 base and J lost 5 bases. The CDR3 extends over 15 amino acids. The germline gives CDR1 MNHEY, CDR2 SMNVEV (reference sequence).

The chain joins TRBV28 to TRBJ2-7; D gene ambiguous. This CDR3 contains 14 residues. Trimming took off 4 bases at V and 2 bases at J, with 12 bases between the two ends. Per the germline V gene, CDR1 is MDHEN and CDR2 is SYDVKM. The CDR3 sequence is CASSYGRNAYEQYF. Here the CDR3 DNA reads TGTGCCAGCAGTTACGGCAGGAACGCCTACGAGCAGTACTTC. Full variable domain (outside the CDR3, taken from reference TRBV28 and TRBJ2-7): DVKVTQSSRYLVKRTGEKVFLECVQDMDHENMFWYRQDPGLGLRLIYFSYDVKMKEKGDIPEGYSVSREKKERFSLILESASTNQTSMYLCASSYGRNAYEQYFGPGTRLTVT.

This clonotype was counted only a few times. The chain uses TRBV4-2 and TRBJ2-5; unclear D gene. Germline V lookup: CDR1 LGHNA, CDR2 YNFKEQ. V was cut by 1 base and J by 1 base, with 10 bases left in between. This CDR3 contains 15 residues. The CDR3 loop is CASSQVVGTQETQYF. In DNA form, the CDR3 reads TGTGCCAGCAGCCAAGTCGTGGGAACCCAAGAGACCCAGTACTTC.

A few counts support this clonotype. V and J are TRBV10-2 and TRBJ2-2, with D perhaps assigned TRBD1 or TRBD2 (5 bases each). The CDR3 is 15 residues long. Germline-derived CDR1 and CDR2 are WSHSY and SAAADI. V dropped 6 bases and J dropped 1 base, with 12 bases sitting between them. The CDR3 here is CASSLPGLNTGELFF. For the CDR3, the DNA is TGCGCCAGCAGCCTTCCGGGGCTGAACACCGGGGAGCTGTTTTTT.

This clonotype turned up a few times. Because it lacks the conserved phenylalanine or tryptophan at the end, this CDR3 is likely a read error. The gene calls are TRBV29-1 and TRBJ2-4, with TRBD2 matching 15 bases. V dropped 5 bases and J dropped 1; count of bases not matched to a gene: 12. This CDR3 has 19 amino acids. Germline V gene sequence: CDR1 SQVTM, CDR2 ANQGSEA. DNA of the CDR3: TGCAGCGTTCAGAACCTGGGACTAGCGGGGGGAGGGGCCAAAAACATTCAGTACCTC. As protein: CSVQNLGLAGGGAKNIQYL.

This clonotype has a handful of counts. V gene TRBV7-2 combines with J gene TRBJ1-2; D not certain. The CDR3 consists of 13 residues. Trimming took off 5 bases at V and 4 bases at J, with 11 bases between the two ends. Germline V gives CDR1 SGHTA, CDR2 FQGNSA. CDR3 nucleotides: TGTGCCAGCAGCCCCTCCCCATTCTATGGCTACACCTTC. This codes for CASSPSPFYGYTF.

In this sample, this clonotype turned up a few times. This chain connects TRBV28 to TRBJ1-1; D might be TRBD1 (5 bases). V was cut by 6 bases and J by 1 base, with 12 bases left in between. The CDR3 has 14 residues. Germline CDR1 MDHEN, CDR2 SYDVKM. The CDR3 sequence is CASSLRTRNTEAFF. In nucleotides, the CDR3 is TGTGCCAGCAGCTTGAGGACACGGAACACTGAAGCTTTCTTT.

This chain uses TRBV7-2 with TRBJ2-3, with D uncertain. CDR1 is SGHTA, CDR2 FQGNSA, per germline. The V and J ends lost 3 bases and 6 bases respectively, with 7 bases between them. The CDR3 runs to 12 residues. As DNA, the CDR3 is TGTGCCAGCAGCTTTTTTTTGGATACGCAGTATTTT. Translation gives CASSFFLDTQYF.

This chain joins TRBV7-9 and TRBJ2-7; D is undetermined. The CDR3 extends over 14 amino acids. In germline, CDR1 is SEHNR, CDR2 FQNEAQ (reference sequence). Trimming shortened V by 4 bases and J by 3 bases, and 13 bases separated the two germline ends. The CDR3 region is CASSYTDGGYEQYF. The CDR3 region has the DNA TGTGCCAGCAGCTATACAGACGGCGGCTACGAGCAGTACTTC.

The V gene is TRBV29-1, the J gene TRBJ2-1; 8 bases fit TRBD2. This CDR3 has 15 residues. The trim removed 3 bases at V and 8 bases at J, leaving 12 bases unmatched. The germline gives CDR1 SQVTM, CDR2 ANQGSEA. CDR3 DNA: TGCAGCGTTGAGGATGTAGCGGGGAAAGGGTATGAGCAGTTCTTC. Translated: CSVEDVAGKGYEQFF.

As for this clonotype: Mismatch with germline at one junction end may stem from a read error. This chain joins TRBV11-2 and TRBJ2-5, with 9 bases identical to TRBD2. The germline V gene has CDR1 SGHAT and CDR2 FQNNGV. The CDR3 covers 16 residues. The CDR3 bases are TGTGCCAGCAGCTTAGAAAGGGGACTAGCCAGTTTTCAAGAGTTCTTC. Amino acids: CASSLERGLASFQEFF.

This clonotype was counted only a few times. The chain links TRBV10-2 to TRBJ1-2; 9 nucleotides agree with TRBD1. Losses at the gene ends were 5 bases for V and 2 bases for J; bases not matched to a gene: 6. CDR1 is WSHSY, CDR2 SAAADI, per germline. CDR3 length: 15 residues. The CDR3 protein is CASSFGQGPNYGYTF. CDR3 DNA sequence: TGCGCCAGCAGTTTCGGACAGGGGCCGAACTATGGCTACACCTTC.

J is TRBJ1-1 and V is TRBV11-2, with 7 bases that match TRBD1. Unmatched junction bases numbered 2, after V lost 0 bases and J lost 4 bases. Germline lookup yields CDR1 SGHAT and CDR2 FQNNGV. The CDR3 has 14 residues. DNA for the CDR3: TGTGCCAGCAGCTTAGACAGGGGGGTCACTGAAGCTTTCTTT. Translated: CASSLDRGVTEAFF.

Comments on this clonotype: One junction end disagrees with the germline gene, perhaps due to a read error. The chain recombines TRBV20-1 with TRBJ2-4; D unclear. This CDR3 comprises 14 residues. The V gene's germline CDR1 is DFQATT and CDR2 SNEGSKA (reference sequence). CDR3 sequence (DNA): TGCAATGCTATCAGTGCCCTAGCCAAAAACATTCAGTACTTC. Translating gives CNAISALAKNIQYF.

The chain couples TRBV10-3 to TRBJ2-6, with 9 bases that match TRBD1. The germline gives CDR1 ENHRY, CDR2 SYGVKD. CDR3 length: 17 residues. Trimming took 3 bases from V and 2 from J; bases not matched to a gene: 5. CDR3 in amino acids: CAISEGQGNTGANVLTF. CDR3 coding DNA: TGTGCCATCAGTGAAGGACAGGGGAACACTGGGGCCAACGTCCTGACTTTC.

This rearrangement joins TRBV7-2 to TRBJ2-1, with 7 bases matching TRBD2. The germline CDR1 and CDR2 sequences are SGHTA and FQGNSA. Trimming removed 7 bases from V and 4 bases from J; junction bases left unmatched: 10. The CDR3 loop spans 15 amino acids. CDR3 loop: CASNTDGSGYNEQFF. CDR3 sequence (DNA): TGTGCCAGCAACACCGACGGTAGCGGGTACAATGAGCAGTTCTTC.

This clonotype occurred a few times. The chain carries TRBV7-6 and TRBJ2-5, with D perhaps TRBD2 (5 bases). The DNA end favors TRBJ2-1, so the J call may be wrong. The CDR3 runs to 15 residues. CDR1 is SGHVS and CDR2 is FNYEAQ in the germline V gene. The DNA for the CDR3 is TGTGCCAGCAGCTTCGGGCTAGCCCCCTACAATGAGCAGTTCTTC. Translation gives CASSFGLAPYNEQFF.